This T cell receptor beta chain came from a study of T cells in Graves' hyperthyroidism and ophthalmopathy (dated by TCRdb to between 2018 and 2021). For the study in its entirety: Peripheral blood samples were taken at initial diagnosis, before any treatment was given. TCR V-J signatures able to tell the groups apart were searched for in a discovery cohort of some 100 patients, of whom 43 had Graves' ophthalmopathy and 57 had stable Graves' hyperthyroidism. After sampling, hyperthyroidism patients received methimazole starting at 30 mg daily, and ophthalmopathy patients received high-dose intravenous methylprednisolone. Whether ophthalmopathy could be predicted prospectively was tested in an independent validation cohort made up of roughly 19 hyperthyroidism patients plus 17 patients who later progressed to ophthalmopathy. For training and testing, the 100 or so patients in the discovery cohort were randomly divided in a 7:3 ratio. The study also compared thyroid tissue and blood T-cell repertoires from more than 5 Graves' hyperthyroidism patients. The paper reports TCR Vbeta CDR3 sequencing of approximately 140 peripheral blood samples: around 45 ophthalmopathy, under 80 hyperthyroidism and around 17 progressor patients.

The TCR beta CDR3 regions were amplified from the RNA transcripts. For the first round of RT-PCR on the TCR CDR3, the HTBI primer set was used together with the Qiagen OneStep RT-PCR kit. The libraries were constructed in a second round of multiplex PCR and then size-selected and purified. The libraries were sequenced on an Illumina HiSeq2000 using paired-end 100 bp reads. Per the source publication's procedure: SOAPnuke was used to process the raw data, throwing out any read that contained adapters or uncalled bases, had a mean Phred below 15, or lacked an exact constant-primer or identifier match. COPE v1.2.5 was used to merge the high-quality paired reads, and each unique nucleotide sequence was defined as a clonotype. MiTCR v1.1 was used to align clonotypes to the IMGT TRBV, TRBD and TRBJ reference segments. The analysis was restricted to V-J combinations with a frequency above 0.0001, which together covered 99% to 99.2% of the repertoires. A TCS score was defined as the ratio of F50 (clonal expansion) to E x V (chaos), with BLOSUM62-based TCRdist applied between CDR3 peptides within each V-J. Welch's t-statistics and random forest reduced 450 to 600 V-J features to 10 to 15, which were used in a naive Bayes classifier (R e1071). Using fastp at Q25 and MiXCR, TCRdb reprocessed the public reads and kept productive beta chains. Duplicate CDR3 protein sequences are folded into a single record with the most common DNA and genes. The V and J calls, along with clone size, are taken from TCRdb and not from the paper's own processing. This sample gives about 400,000 distinct CDR3 sequences in total; around a sixth of them show up just once. Roughly 8% of the sample lies in the top ten.

Findings and caveats that apply to the study as a whole: In validation, the model predicted progression to ophthalmopathy a median of about 6 months before onset, with 65% to 71% sensitivity and about 72% specificity. A 13 V-J signature model separated ophthalmopathy from stable hyperthyroidism, with nearly 90% sensitivity and 81.08% specificity in cross-validation and 80%/75% in testing. Sample size was not statistically predetermined, and investigators were not blinded to group allocation. Blood samples also contained most of the expanded thyroid clonotypes (frequency above 0.001), which suggests that blood repertoires may reflect thyroid immune responses.

The germline V end is reduced by 6 bases and the J end by 7 bases; junction bases left unmatched: 12. Via the germline V gene, CDR1 is MDHEN and CDR2 SYDVKM. Its CDR3 holds 17 amino acids, cysteine through phenylalanine. This entry keeps only the CDR3 DNA: 51 bases, framed from base 1. Stable Graves' hyperthyroidism was defined as no progression to ophthalmopathy during 18 months of follow-up. Hyperthyroidism patients were aged 18 to 65 years and newly diagnosed, with disease duration of less than 2 months. Any patient with an uncontrolled infection, another autoimmune disease, pregnancy or lactation was excluded. Clinical symptoms, serum thyroxine and TRAb, thyroid ultrasound, and orbital computed tomography formed the basis for the diagnoses. PBMCs were isolated from roughly 10 ml of fresh peripheral blood by Ficoll-Paque density gradient centrifugation. Total RNA was extracted with Trizol reagent, and quality was checked on an Agilent 2100 Bioanalyzer.

Note on this clonotype: Which antigen it targets is not known. No base qualities exist here, and no much larger clone lies one base off it.

The chain was built from TRBV28 and TRBJ2-1, with TRBD2 matching 13 junction bases. The sequence was obtained from a woman aged 18-29 years with Graves' hyperthyroidism. What was sequenced was blood. The nucleotides read TGTGCCAGCAGCCCTGGTGGGACTAGCGGGATAGGGAATGAGCAGTTCTTC. It translates to CASSPGGTSGIGNEQFF.